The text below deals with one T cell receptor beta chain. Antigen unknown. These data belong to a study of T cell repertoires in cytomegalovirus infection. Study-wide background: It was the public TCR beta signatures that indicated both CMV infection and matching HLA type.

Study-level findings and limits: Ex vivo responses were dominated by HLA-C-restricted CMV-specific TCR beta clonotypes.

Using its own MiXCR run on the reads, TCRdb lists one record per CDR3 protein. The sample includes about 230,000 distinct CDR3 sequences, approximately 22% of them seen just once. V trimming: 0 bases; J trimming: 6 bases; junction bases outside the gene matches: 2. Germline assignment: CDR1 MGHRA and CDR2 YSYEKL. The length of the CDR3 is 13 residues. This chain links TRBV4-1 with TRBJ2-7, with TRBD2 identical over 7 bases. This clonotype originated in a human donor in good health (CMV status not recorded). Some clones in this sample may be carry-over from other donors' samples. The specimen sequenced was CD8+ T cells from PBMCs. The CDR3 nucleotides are TGCGCCAGCAGCCAAGAGGGGGGGACCGAGCAGTACTTC. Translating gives CASSQEGGTEQYF.